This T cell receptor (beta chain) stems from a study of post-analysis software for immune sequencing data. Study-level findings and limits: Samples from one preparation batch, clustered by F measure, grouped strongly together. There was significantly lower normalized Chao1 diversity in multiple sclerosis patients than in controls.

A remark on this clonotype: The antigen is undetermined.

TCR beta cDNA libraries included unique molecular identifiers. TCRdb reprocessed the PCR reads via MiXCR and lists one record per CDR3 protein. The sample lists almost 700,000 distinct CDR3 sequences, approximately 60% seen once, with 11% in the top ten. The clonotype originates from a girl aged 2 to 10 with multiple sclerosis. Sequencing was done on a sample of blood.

The CDR3 reads CASSLDTGLTKNIQYF. DNA for the CDR3: TGTGCCAGCAGCTTAGATACAGGCCTAACCAAAAACATTCAGTACTTC. This chain links TRBV7-9 with TRBJ2-4, with a possible D match to TRBD1 (5 bases). V lost 1 base and J lost 2, with 12 bases in between. This CDR3 has 16 amino acids. Germline V gene sequence: CDR1 SEHNR, CDR2 FQNEAQ (reference sequence).